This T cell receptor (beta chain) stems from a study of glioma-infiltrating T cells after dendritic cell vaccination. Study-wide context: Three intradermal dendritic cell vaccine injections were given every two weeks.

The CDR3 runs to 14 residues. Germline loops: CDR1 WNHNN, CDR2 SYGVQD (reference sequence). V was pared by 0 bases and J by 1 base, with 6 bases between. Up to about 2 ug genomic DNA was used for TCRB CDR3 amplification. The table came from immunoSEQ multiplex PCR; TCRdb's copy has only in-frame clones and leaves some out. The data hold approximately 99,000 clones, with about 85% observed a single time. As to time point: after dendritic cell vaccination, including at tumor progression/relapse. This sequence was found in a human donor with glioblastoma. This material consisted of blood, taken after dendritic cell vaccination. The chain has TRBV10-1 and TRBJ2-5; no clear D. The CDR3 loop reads CASSESGAQETQYF. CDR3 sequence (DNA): TGCGCCAGCAGTGAGTCTGGAGCCCAAGAGACCCAGTACTTC.